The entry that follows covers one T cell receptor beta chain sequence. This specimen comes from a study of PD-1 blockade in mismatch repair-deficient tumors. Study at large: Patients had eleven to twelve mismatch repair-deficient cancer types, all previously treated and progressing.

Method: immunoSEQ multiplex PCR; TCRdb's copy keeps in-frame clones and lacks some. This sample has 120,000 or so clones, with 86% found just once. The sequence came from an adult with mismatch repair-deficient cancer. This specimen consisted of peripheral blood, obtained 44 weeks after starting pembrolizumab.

The CDR3 DNA reads TGTGCCAGCAGTAGGGACTCTGGGGCCAACGTCCTGACTTTC. Its translation: CASSRDSGANVLTF. V usage is TRBV6-1 and J usage is TRBJ2-6; unclear D gene. The germline V and J ends were trimmed by 5 bases and 0 bases, with 5 bases remaining between them. The CDR3 sequence is 14 residues long. Germline V gene lookup returns CDR1 MNHNS and CDR2 SASEGT.